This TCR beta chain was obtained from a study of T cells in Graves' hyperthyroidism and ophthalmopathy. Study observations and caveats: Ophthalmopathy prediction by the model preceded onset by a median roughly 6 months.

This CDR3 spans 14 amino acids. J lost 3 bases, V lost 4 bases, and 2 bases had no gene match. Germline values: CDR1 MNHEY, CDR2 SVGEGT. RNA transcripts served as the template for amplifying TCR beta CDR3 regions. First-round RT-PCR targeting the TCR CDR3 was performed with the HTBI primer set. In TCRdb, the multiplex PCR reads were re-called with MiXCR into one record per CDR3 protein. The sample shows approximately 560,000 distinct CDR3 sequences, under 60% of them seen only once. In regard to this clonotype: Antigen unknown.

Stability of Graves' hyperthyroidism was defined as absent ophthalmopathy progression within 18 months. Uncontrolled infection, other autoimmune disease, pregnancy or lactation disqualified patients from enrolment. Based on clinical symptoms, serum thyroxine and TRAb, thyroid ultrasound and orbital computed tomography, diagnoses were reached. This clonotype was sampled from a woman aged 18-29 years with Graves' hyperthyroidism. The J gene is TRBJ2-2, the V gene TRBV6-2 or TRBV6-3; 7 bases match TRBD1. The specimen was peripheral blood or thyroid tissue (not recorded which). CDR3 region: CASSWDRDTGELFF. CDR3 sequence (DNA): TGTGCCAGCAGTTGGGACAGAGACACCGGGGAGCTGTTTTTT.